This T cell receptor beta chain was documented in a study of T cells in Graves' hyperthyroidism and ophthalmopathy. The CDR3 covers 12 residues. The ends were cut back, 6 bases at V and 7 bases at J, with 13 bases in the middle. CDR1 MDHEN and CDR2 SYDVKM come from the germline V gene. The CDR3 regions of TCR beta were amplified from RNA transcripts. A set of HTBI primers served as the primers for a first-round RT-PCR of the TCR CDR3. TCRdb redid the calling of the multiplex PCR reads with MiXCR, one entry per CDR3 protein. The profile shows some 420,000 distinct CDR3 sequences, roughly 15% of them singletons. Disease duration under 2 months; hyperthyroidism patients were aged 18 to 65. Lactation, pregnancy, other autoimmune disease or uncontrolled infection excluded patients. Comment on this clonotype: Its matching antigen is unknown.

Study-wide results and caveats: Most thyroid clonotypes that were expanded above 0.001 also turned up in blood.

The sequencing sample was made of blood. The gene calls are TRBV28 and TRBJ2-7; a weak D match, TRBD1 (6 bases). This TCR was sampled from a woman aged 18 to 35 with Graves' hyperthyroidism. CDR3 sequence: CASREGVREQYF. The CDR3 DNA sequence: TGTGCCAGCAGAGAGGGGGTGCGAGAGCAGTACTTC.